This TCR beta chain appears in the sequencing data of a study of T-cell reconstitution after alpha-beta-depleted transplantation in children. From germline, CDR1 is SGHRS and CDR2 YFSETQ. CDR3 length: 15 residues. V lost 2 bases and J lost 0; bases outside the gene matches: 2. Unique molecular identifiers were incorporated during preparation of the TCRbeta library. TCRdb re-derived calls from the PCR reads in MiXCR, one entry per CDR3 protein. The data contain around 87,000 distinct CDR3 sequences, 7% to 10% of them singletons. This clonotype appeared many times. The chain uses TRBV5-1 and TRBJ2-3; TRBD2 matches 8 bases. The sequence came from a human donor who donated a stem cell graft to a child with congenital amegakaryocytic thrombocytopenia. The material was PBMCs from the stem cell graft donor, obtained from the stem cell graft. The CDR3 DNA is TGCGCCAGCAGCTTAGCGGGAGTCAGCACAGATACGCAGTATTTT. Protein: CASSLAGVSTDTQYF.